The 26 T cell receptor beta chains presented below share a single source sample, sequenced in a study of blood T cell repertoires in COVID-19. This table comes from immunoSEQ multiplex PCR, and its TCRdb copy is limited to in-frame clones, with some not included. The sample carries 200,000 to 300,000 clones, around 85% recorded once. The sample consisted of peripheral blood. These receptor sequences come from a woman older than 75 with acute or convalescent COVID-19.

This clone was seen a single time. Other DNA sequences in the sample encode the same CDR3. The chain uses TRBV7-2 and TRBJ2-5, with D tentatively TRBD2 (7 bases). Germline loops: CDR1 SGHTA, CDR2 FQGNSA. Trimming removed 5 bases at V and 1 base at J, with 11 bases between. CDR3 length equals 14 residues. CDR3 coding DNA: TGTGCCAGCAGCCTTGCGGGGGCCCAAGAGACCCAGTACTTC. It yields the protein CASSLAGAQETQYF.

This sequence joins TRBV19 and TRBJ1-2; D may be TRBD1 (5 bases). Trimming cost V 5 bases and J 4 bases, with 17 bases left between them. The CDR3 is 15 amino acids. In germline, CDR1 is LNHDA, CDR2 SQIVND (reference sequence). CDR3 region: CASSFQGLSGYGYTF. CDR3 in DNA: TGTGCCAGTAGTTTTCAGGGCCTGTCGGGCTATGGCTACACCTTC. Combining the CDR3 with reference TRBV19 and TRBJ1-2 gives the whole variable domain DGGITQSPKYLFRKEGQNVTLSCEQNLNHDAMYWYRQDPGQGLRLIYYSQIVNDFQKGDIAEGYSVSREKKESFPLTVTSAQKNPTAFYLCASSFQGLSGYGYTFGSGTRLTVV.

The J gene is TRBJ1-1, the V gene TRBV29-1; D ambiguous. V lost 3 bases to trimming and J lost 9 bases, with 17 bases between them. Germline values: CDR1 SQVTM, CDR2 ANQGSEA. The length of the CDR3 is 13 residues. CDR3 sequence reads: CSVDGAGLLKAFF. For the CDR3, the DNA is TGCAGCGTTGATGGTGCGGGCTTGTTAAAAGCTTTCTTT.

The chain couples TRBV5-1 to TRBJ2-5; 11 bases line up with TRBD1. J was trimmed by 2 bases and V by 0 bases; bases with no gene match: 3. From germline, CDR1 is SGHRS and CDR2 YFSETQ. The CDR3 length is 16 residues. CDR3 bases: TGCGCCAGCAGCTTGGACGGGACAGGGGGTCAAGAGACCCAGTACTTC. Its protein is CASSLDGTGGQETQYF.

The genes are TRBV6-5 and TRBJ2-3; 7 bases are shared with TRBD2. Trimming cost V 6 bases and J 0 bases; bases outside gene matches: 6. In germline, CDR1 is MNHEY, CDR2 SVGAGI. This CDR3 spans 15 amino acids. CDR3 sequence: CASRGFGGSTDTQYF. In DNA, the CDR3 is TGTGCCAGCAGGGGGTTCGGGGGGAGCACAGATACGCAGTATTTT.

The J gene is TRBJ1-5, the V gene TRBV27; no reliable D call. The germline V gene encodes CDR1 MNHEY and CDR2 SMNVEV (reference sequence). Trimming removed 4 bases from V and 3 bases from J, with 16 bases in between. The CDR3 contains 16 residues. The CDR3 DNA reads TGTGCCAGCAGTTCGGAGGAAAGGCAGCCCAATCAGCCCCAGCATTTT. Its translation is CASSSEERQPNQPQHF.

Here the CDR3 DNA reads TGTGCCAGCCGTAGTCGCAGGGGCGGCGAGCAGTACTTC. This gives the protein CASRSRRGGEQYF. The chain couples TRBV6-5 to TRBJ2-7, with a tentative D call TRBD1 (6 bases). The germline V and J ends were trimmed by 8 bases and 6 bases, with 17 bases remaining between them. CDR1 is MNHEY and CDR2 is SVGAGI in the germline V gene. This CDR3 comprises 13 residues.

This sequence joins TRBV18 and TRBJ1-6; 9 bases align to TRBD1. V shed 6 bases, J shed 5 bases, and the junction held 14 bases outside the gene matches. The CDR3 covers 18 residues. Per germline, CDR1 KGHSH and CDR2 LQKENI. Here the CDR3 reads CASSSNPGTGTNNSPLHF. The CDR3 bases are TGTGCCAGCTCTTCGAACCCCGGGACAGGGACGAATAATTCACCCCTCCACTTT.

The CDR3 DNA follows: TGTGCCAGCAGCAAACTGACGGGGTACGAGCAGTACTTC. It translates to CASSKLTGYEQYF. V gene TRBV5-4 combines with J gene TRBJ2-7; D possibly corresponds to TRBD2 (5 bases). V lost 4 bases and J 4 bases, leaving 12 bases between the germline ends. CDR1 is SGHNT and CDR2 is YYREEE in the germline V gene (reference sequence). This CDR3 region has 13 residues. Full variable domain (missing parts from reference TRBV5-4 and TRBJ2-7): ETGVTQSPTHLIKTRGQQVTLRCSSQSGHNTVSWYQQALGQGPQFIFQYYREEENGRGNFPPRFSGLQFPNYSSELNVNALELDDSALYLCASSKLTGYEQYFGPGTRLTVT.

A few counts support this clone. The V and J genes are TRBV10-1 and TRBJ2-1, with no clear D. CDR1 is WNHNN, CDR2 SYGVQD, per germline (reference sequence). The CDR3 covers 15 residues. Trimming took off 7 bases at V and 0 bases at J, with 13 bases between the two ends. DNA of the CDR3: TGCGCCAGCACTCCAAGTGAGAGCTCCTACAATGAGCAGTTCTTC. It codes for CASTPSESSYNEQFF.

The chain employs TRBV7-3 and TRBJ2-1, with a possible D match to TRBD2 (5 bases). CDR1 and CDR2 (germline): SGHTA, FQGTGA. CDR3 length: 13 residues. Trimming pared 2 bases from V and 7 bases from J, leaving 9 bases between. The CDR3 sequence: CASSLSGDNEQFF. The CDR3 bases are TGTGCCAGCAGCTTATCCGGGGATAATGAGCAGTTCTTC.

This clone was seen ten or more times. The rearrangement links TRBV7-9 to TRBJ1-2; TRBD1 matches at 7 bases. J gave up 5 bases and V 1 base, and 10 bases lay outside the gene matches. Germline V gives CDR1 SEHNR, CDR2 FQNEAQ (reference sequence). This CDR3 spans 16 amino acids. The DNA of the CDR3 is TGTGCCAGCAGCTTAGAAAAGGGGGCAGGACGTTATGGCTACACCTTC. Protein: CASSLEKGAGRYGYTF.

The chain is built from TRBV9 and TRBJ1-3; 7 nucleotides align to TRBD1. CDR1 is SGDLS and CDR2 is YYNGEE in the germline V gene. The CDR3 is 15 residues long. Trimming cost V 0 bases and J 3 bases; bases outside gene matches: 3. CDR3 protein: CASSVAGGYGNTIYF. The CDR3 nucleotides read TGTGCCAGCAGCGTAGCAGGGGGGTATGGAAACACCATATATTTT.

V usage is TRBV5-8 and J usage is TRBJ1-1; 7 bases fit TRBD1. This CDR3 is built from 16 residues. Per germline, CDR1 SGHTS and CDR2 YDEGEE. Losses at the gene ends were 3 bases for V and 2 bases for J; bases not matched to a gene: 10. CDR3: CASSSPWTGINTEAFF. DNA of the CDR3: TGTGCCAGCAGCTCGCCGTGGACAGGAATAAACACTGAAGCTTTCTTT.

The V gene is TRBV2, the J gene TRBJ2-6, with 10 bases fitting TRBD1. Per the germline V gene, CDR1 is SNHLY and CDR2 is FYNNEI. The V gene end was trimmed by 5 bases and the J gene end by 0 bases; junction bases not matched to a gene: 7. CDR3 length equals 18 residues. CDR3 in DNA: TGTGCCAGCAGTAAAAGGACAGGGGGTAGCTCTGGGGCCAACGTCCTGACTTTC. As protein: CASSKRTGGSSGANVLTF.

The rearrangement uses TRBV2 and TRBJ1-2; TRBD1 is a possible D gene (6 bases). The CDR3 covers 11 residues. The V gene lost 8 bases and the J gene lost 8 bases, with 12 bases spanning the gap. Looked up from germline, CDR1 is SNHLY and CDR2 is FYNNEI. This chain's CDR3 is CASVRGGGYTF. CDR3 sequence (DNA): TGTGCCAGCGTACGGGGGGGCGGCTACACCTTC.

This clone was counted a single time. The rearrangement uses TRBV10-3 and TRBJ1-5; a weak D match, TRBD1 (5 bases). Germline CDR1 and CDR2: ENHRY and SYGVKD. Trimming took off 0 bases at V and 7 bases at J, with 19 bases between the two ends. The CDR3 contains 17 residues. The CDR3 region has the DNA TGTGCCATCAGTGAGTCGGGGGGGATCCCCGGGAGGCAGCCCCAGCATTTT. It yields the protein CAISESGGIPGRQPQHF.

Remarks on this clone: The sample holds other DNA sequences that translate to the same CDR3. V and J are TRBV5-1 and TRBJ1-1; TRBD1 agrees at 7 bases. The germline V gene has CDR1 SGHRS and CDR2 YFSETQ. This CDR3 region has 14 residues. Trimming took 3 bases from V and 4 from J; bases not matched to a gene: 6. This chain's CDR3 is CASSSQGGGTEAFF. Here the CDR3 DNA reads TGCGCCAGCAGCTCCCAGGGGGGCGGCACTGAAGCTTTCTTT.

This clone was seen only a few times. The chain is built from TRBV27 and TRBJ1-6; 7 bases align to TRBD1. V was clipped by 6 bases and J by 7 bases; unmatched bases: 9. The CDR3 covers 15 residues. The germline gives CDR1 MNHEY, CDR2 SMNVEV (reference sequence). In DNA, the CDR3 is TGTGCCAGCAGATCCAATGACAGGGTGAATTCACCCCTCCACTTT. It codes for CASRSNDRVNSPLHF.

This clone showed up just a few times. The chain employs TRBV7-9 and TRBJ1-6, with D hard to call. CDR3 size: 14 residues. V was trimmed by 1 base and J by 9 bases, leaving 10 bases between them. Per the germline V gene, CDR1 is SEHNR and CDR2 is FQNEAQ (reference sequence). DNA of the CDR3: TGTGCCAGCAGCTTAGGGGTGGGGAGTTCACCCCTCCACTTT. It encodes CASSLGVGSSPLHF.

The V call is TRBV2, the J call TRBJ2-3, with D perhaps matching TRBD1 (5 bases). Trimming stripped 0 bases from V and 2 bases from J, with 9 bases between. Germline V lookup: CDR1 SNHLY, CDR2 FYNNEI. There are 15 residues in the CDR3. In nucleotides, the CDR3 is TGTGCCAGCAGTGAAGCGCAGGGATACACAGATACGCAGTATTTT. This encodes CASSEAQGYTDTQYF.

V is TRBV18 and J is TRBJ1-1, with 8 bases matching TRBD1. J gave up 6 bases and V 2 bases, and 5 bases lay outside the gene matches. This CDR3 is built from 14 residues. Per the germline V gene, CDR1 is KGHSH and CDR2 is LQKENI. This CDR3 reads CASSPYQGAAEAFF. The DNA of the CDR3 is TGTGCCAGCTCACCATATCAGGGGGCGGCTGAAGCTTTCTTT. The variable domain in full, with the rest retrieved from reference TRBV18 and TRBJ1-1, is NAGVMQNPRHLVRRRGQEARLRCSPMKGHSHVYWYRQLPEEGLKFMVYLQKENIIDESGMPKERFSAEFPKEGPSILRIQQVVRGDSAAYFCASSPYQGAAEAFFGQGTRLTVV.

The rearrangement uses TRBV30 and TRBJ1-4, with 8 nucleotides matching TRBD1. Germline CDR1 is GTSNPN and CDR2 is SVGIG (reference sequence). The CDR3 sequence is 15 residues long. The J segment lost 6 bases and the V segment lost 4 bases, leaving 10 bases of the junction unmatched. CDR3 in amino acids: CAWTQMDRADEKLFF. CDR3 DNA: TGTGCCTGGACCCAGATGGACAGGGCCGATGAAAAACTGTTTTTT.

About this clone itself: This CDR3 is also generated by other DNA sequences in the sample. V gene TRBV6-5 combines with J gene TRBJ2-7; TRBD1 aligns across 7 bases. The ends lost 6 bases at V and 0 bases at J; junction bases unmatched: 2. This CDR3 is built from 13 residues. The germline V gene has CDR1 MNHEY and CDR2 SVGAGI. The CDR3 sequence: CASSRTGSYEQYF. For the CDR3, the DNA is TGTGCCAGCAGCCGGACAGGCTCCTACGAGCAGTACTTC.

CDR3: CASSLRDNRQTQHF. The CDR3 coding sequence is TGTGCCAGCAGCCTGAGGGACAACCGACAGACCCAGCATTTT. The chain recombines TRBV3-1 (or the pseudogene TRBV3-2) with TRBJ1-5, with D possibly being TRBD1 (6 bases). Germline V CDR1 and CDR2: LGHDT, YNNKEL (reference sequence). Trimming pared 4 bases from V and 11 bases from J, leaving 18 bases between. This CDR3 comprises 14 residues.

Notes on this clone: The sample carries other DNA sequences with the same CDR3. The chain couples TRBV6-5 to TRBJ2-7; TRBD1 matches at 7 bases. Germline assignment: CDR1 MNHEY and CDR2 SVGAGI. V shed 0 bases and J 2 bases; nucleotides not matched to a gene: 1. There are 14 residues in the CDR3. The CDR3 DNA follows: TGTGCCAGCAGTTACTCGACAGGGACCTACGAGCAGTACTTC. This sequence encodes CASSYSTGTYEQYF.